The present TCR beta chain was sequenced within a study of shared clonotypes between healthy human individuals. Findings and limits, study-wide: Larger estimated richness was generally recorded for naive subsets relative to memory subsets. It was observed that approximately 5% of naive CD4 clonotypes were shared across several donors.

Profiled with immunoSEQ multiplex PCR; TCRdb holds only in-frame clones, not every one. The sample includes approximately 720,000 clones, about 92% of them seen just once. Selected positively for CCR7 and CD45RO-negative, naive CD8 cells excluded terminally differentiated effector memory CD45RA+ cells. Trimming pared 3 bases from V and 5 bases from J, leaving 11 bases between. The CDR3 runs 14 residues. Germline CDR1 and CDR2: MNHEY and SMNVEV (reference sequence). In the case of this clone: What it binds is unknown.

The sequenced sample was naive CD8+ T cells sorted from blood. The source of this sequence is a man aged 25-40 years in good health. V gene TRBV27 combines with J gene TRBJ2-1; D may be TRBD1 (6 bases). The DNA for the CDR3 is TGTGCCAGCAGTTTTCCAGGGGTGGACAATGAGCAGTTCTTC. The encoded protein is CASSFPGVDNEQFF.